This T cell receptor beta chain was documented in a study of blood T cell repertoires in COVID-19. Method: immunoSEQ multiplex PCR; TCRdb's copy keeps in-frame clones and lacks some. Of some 330,000 clones in the sample, approximately 90% were seen once. CDR1 SQVTM and CDR2 ANQGSEA come from the germline V gene. Trimming removed 3 bases from V and 0 bases from J; junction bases left unmatched: 10. This CDR3 has 16 amino acids. Donors were grouped by their self-reported clinical history. V and J are TRBV29-1 and TRBJ2-7; 8 bases match TRBD2. This sequence was found in a man aged 25 to 40 who had recovered from COVID-19. The sample was PBMCs or T cells enriched from blood (not recorded which). CDR3 loop: CSVEGGWLAGSYEQYF. The CDR3 nucleotides read TGCAGCGTTGAGGGAGGTTGGCTAGCGGGCTCCTACGAGCAGTACTTC.